A single sample is the source of the 8 T cell receptor beta chains below, sequenced in a study of blood T cell repertoires in COVID-19. Sequencing used immunoSEQ multiplex PCR; TCRdb keeps in-frame clones, though not all of them. The sample comprises roughly 480,000 clones, 75% to 90% of which are singletons, and 0.8% to 0.9% rests with the top ten. Sequences were obtained from peripheral blood. Every receptor here comes from a man aged 18 to 29 with COVID-19, enrolled during active disease.

The J gene is TRBJ2-1, the V gene TRBV5-1; D may be TRBD2 (6 bases). The germline V gene has CDR1 SGHRS and CDR2 YFSETQ. CDR3 length: 14 residues. V lost 0 bases to trimming and J lost 6 bases, with 10 bases between them. The CDR3 here is CASSLGQGGNEQFF. CDR3 sequence (DNA): TGCGCCAGCAGCTTGGGGCAGGGAGGCAATGAGCAGTTCTTC.

The chain couples TRBV28 to TRBJ2-7, with a tentative D call TRBD1 (6 bases). Trimming took 6 bases from V and 2 from J, leaving 11 bases between them. CDR3 length: 13 amino acids. CDR1 and CDR2 (germline): MDHEN, SYDVKM. CDR3 nucleotide sequence: TGTGCCAGCAGCCCCGCAGGGGCCTACGAGCAGTACTTC. It yields the protein CASSPAGAYEQYF.

The rearrangement links TRBV14 to TRBJ1-3; D uncertain. The CDR3 consists of 16 residues. V shed 0 bases and J shed 2 bases, with 11 bases lying between them. Germline V gives CDR1 SGHDN, CDR2 FVKESK. CDR3 DNA sequence: TGTGCCAGCAGCCAAGATCAAGTAGCTGCTGGAAACACCATATATTTT. This encodes CASSQDQVAAGNTIYF.

This clone was detected only a few times. J is TRBJ1-1 and V is TRBV2; weak D call: TRBD1 (5 bases). Germline CDR1 and CDR2: SNHLY and FYNNEI. The CDR3 extends over 13 amino acids. Trimming shortened V by 6 bases and J by 0 bases, and 8 bases separated the two germline ends. CDR3 nucleotides: TGTGCCAGCAGGAGACAGATGAACACTGAAGCTTTCTTT. This gives the protein CASRRQMNTEAFF. The full variable domain, its missing parts supplied by reference TRBV2 and TRBJ1-1, is EPEVTQTPSHQVTQMGQEVILRCVPISNHLYFYWYRQILGQKVEFLVSFYNNEISEKSEIFDDQFSVERPDGSNFTLKIRSTKLEDSAMYFCASRRQMNTEAFFGQGTRLTVV.

This chain links TRBV5-1 with TRBJ2-5, with D possibly matching TRBD1 (5 bases). Between the trimmed V and J ends, which lost 4 bases and 0 bases, there was a span of 13 bases. From germline, CDR1 is SGHRS and CDR2 YFSETQ. The CDR3 spans 15 residues. The DNA of the CDR3 is TGCGCCAGCAGCACCCCGAGACAGAACCAAGAGACCCAGTACTTC. Protein: CASSTPRQNQETQYF.

V and J are TRBV19 and TRBJ1-5; the D gene is possibly TRBD1 (6 bases). V lost 4 bases and J 5 bases, leaving 6 bases between the germline ends. Germline V gene data show CDR1 as LNHDA and CDR2 as SQIVND (reference sequence). The CDR3 runs 12 residues. Here the CDR3 reads CASSRTDQPQHF. The DNA for the CDR3 is TGTGCCAGTAGTAGGACAGATCAGCCCCAGCATTTT.

This clone was seen a handful of times. The V call is TRBV6-5, the J call TRBJ1-2, with 9 bases fitting TRBD1. Trimming at V came to 1 base and at J to 8 bases, leaving 5 bases not matched to a gene. This CDR3 has 14 amino acids. From germline, CDR1 is MNHEY and CDR2 SVGAGI. This chain's CDR3 is CASSYFGTGNGYTF. CDR3 DNA: TGTGCCAGCAGTTACTTCGGGACAGGGAACGGCTACACCTTC.

The J gene is TRBJ1-6, the V gene TRBV6-5; no definite D call. V was cut by 5 bases and J by 6 bases, with 11 bases left in between. This CDR3 has 14 residues. CDR1 and CDR2 from the germline V gene are MNHEY and SVGAGI. DNA of the CDR3: TGTGCCAGCAGTCTTATAGTCGGTAATTCACCCCTCCACTTT. Protein: CASSLIVGNSPLHF.